This T cell receptor (beta chain) was recorded in a study of technical replicates of blood from a handful of donors. The protocol was immunoSEQ multiplex PCR, while the TCRdb copy is restricted to in-frame clones and leaves out a portion. The sample lists fewer than 100,000 clones; 95% were seen once. The CDR3 has 17 amino acids. V lost 3 bases to trimming and J lost 1 base, with 14 bases between them. Germline V gene lookup returns CDR1 SGDLS and CDR2 YYNGEE. The sequence derives from a human donor in good health. This chain links TRBV9 with TRBJ1-6; perhaps TRBD1 as D (5 bases). The sequencing sample was made of T cells isolated from PBMCs. The CDR3: CASSENGDSSYNSPLHF. CDR3 nucleotide sequence: TGTGCCAGCAGCGAGAACGGGGACTCATCCTATAATTCACCCCTCCACTTT.